The present T cell receptor (beta chain) was sequenced within a study of cytomegalovirus exposure and HLA in healthy donors. The assay was immunoSEQ multiplex PCR, and TCRdb's table has in-frame clones only and misses some. Found here are fewer than 250,000 clones, around 80% of them singletons; the top ten hold around 15%. A remark on this clone: What it recognizes is unknown.

Study results and limitations: It was 150 or so TCR beta chains that were listed as cytomegalovirus-associated.

The source material was PBMCs. The sequence was collected from a woman younger than 45 in good health and CMV-seropositive.

CDR3 region: CASSPGGSGHNEQFF. CDR3 sequence (DNA): TGTGCCAGCAGTCCCGGCGGGAGTGGGCACAATGAGCAGTTCTTC. This chain joins TRBV6-4 and TRBJ2-1; 7 nucleotides align to TRBD2. CDR1 MRHNA and CDR2 SNTAGT come from the germline V gene. This CDR3 has 15 amino acids. The V segment lost 5 bases and the J segment 5 bases; nucleotides outside the gene matches: 9.